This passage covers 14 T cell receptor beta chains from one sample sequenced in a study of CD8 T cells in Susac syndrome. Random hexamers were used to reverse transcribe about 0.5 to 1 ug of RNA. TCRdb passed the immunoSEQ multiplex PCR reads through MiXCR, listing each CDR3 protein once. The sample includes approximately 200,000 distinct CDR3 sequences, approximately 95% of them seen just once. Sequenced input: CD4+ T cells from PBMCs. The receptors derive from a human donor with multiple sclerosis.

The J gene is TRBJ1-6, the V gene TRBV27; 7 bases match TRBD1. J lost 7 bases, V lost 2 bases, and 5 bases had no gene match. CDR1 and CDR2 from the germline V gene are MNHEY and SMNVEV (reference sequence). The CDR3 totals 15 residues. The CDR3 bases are TGTGCCAGCAGTTTAACTCAGGGGGTCAATTCACCCCTCCACTTT. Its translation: CASSLTQGVNSPLHF.

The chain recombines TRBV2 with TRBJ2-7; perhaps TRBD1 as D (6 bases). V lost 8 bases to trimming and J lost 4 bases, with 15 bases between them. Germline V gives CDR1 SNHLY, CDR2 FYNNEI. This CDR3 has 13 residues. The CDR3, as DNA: TGTGCCAGCTTTGGGACAAGGACTTACGAGCAGTACTTC. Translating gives CASFGTRTYEQYF.

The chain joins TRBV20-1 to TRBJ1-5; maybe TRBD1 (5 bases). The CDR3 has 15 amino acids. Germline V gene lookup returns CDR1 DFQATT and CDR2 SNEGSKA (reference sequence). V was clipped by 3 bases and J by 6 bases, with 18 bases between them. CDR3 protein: CSASPGGGRGQPQHF. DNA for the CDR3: TGCAGTGCTAGTCCCGGGGGAGGAAGAGGTCAGCCCCAGCATTTT.

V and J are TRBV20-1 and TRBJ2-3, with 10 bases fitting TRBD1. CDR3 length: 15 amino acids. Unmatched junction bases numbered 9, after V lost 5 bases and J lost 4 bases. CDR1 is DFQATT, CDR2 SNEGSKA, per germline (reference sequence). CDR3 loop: CSARRGGQGSDTQYF. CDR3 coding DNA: TGCAGTGCTCGTCGAGGGGGACAGGGGTCAGATACGCAGTATTTT.

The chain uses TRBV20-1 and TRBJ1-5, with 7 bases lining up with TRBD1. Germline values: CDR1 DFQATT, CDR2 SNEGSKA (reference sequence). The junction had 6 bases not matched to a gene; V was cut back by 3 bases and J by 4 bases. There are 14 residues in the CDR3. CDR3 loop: CSASPPDRNQPQHF. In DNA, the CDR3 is TGCAGTGCTAGCCCCCCGGACAGGAATCAGCCCCAGCATTTT.

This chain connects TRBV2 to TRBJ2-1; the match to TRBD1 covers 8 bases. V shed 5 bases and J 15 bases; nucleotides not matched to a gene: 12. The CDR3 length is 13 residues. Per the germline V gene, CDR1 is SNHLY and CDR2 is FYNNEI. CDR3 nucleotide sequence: TGTGCCAGCAGTAAAACGGACAGGGATCGTGGGTTCTTC. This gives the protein CASSKTDRDRGFF.

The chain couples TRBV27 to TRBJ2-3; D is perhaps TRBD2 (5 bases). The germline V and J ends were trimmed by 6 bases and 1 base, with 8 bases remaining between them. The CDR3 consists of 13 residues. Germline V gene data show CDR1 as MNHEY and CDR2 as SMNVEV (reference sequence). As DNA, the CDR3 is TGTGCCAGCAGCCCACTAGGCACAGATACGCAGTATTTT. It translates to CASSPLGTDTQYF.

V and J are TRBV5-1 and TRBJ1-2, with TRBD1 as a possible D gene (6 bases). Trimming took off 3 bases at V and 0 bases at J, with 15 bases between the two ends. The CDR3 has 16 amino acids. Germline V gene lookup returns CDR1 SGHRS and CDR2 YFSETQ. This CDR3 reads CASSSQYGTPNYGYTF. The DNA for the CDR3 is TGCGCCAGCAGCTCCCAATACGGGACACCTAACTATGGCTACACCTTC. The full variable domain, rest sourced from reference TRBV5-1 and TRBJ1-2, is KAGVTQTPRYLIKTRGQQVTLSCSPISGHRSVSWYQQTPGQGLQFLFEYFSETQRNKGNFPGRFSGRQFSNSRSEMNVSTLELGDSALYLCASSSQYGTPNYGYTFGSGTRLTVV.

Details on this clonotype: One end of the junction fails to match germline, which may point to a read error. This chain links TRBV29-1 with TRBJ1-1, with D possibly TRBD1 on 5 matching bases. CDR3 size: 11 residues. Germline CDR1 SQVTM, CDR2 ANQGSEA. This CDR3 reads CSVRGSAEAFF. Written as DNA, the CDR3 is TGCAGCGTTAGGGGATCCGCTGAGGCTTTCTTT. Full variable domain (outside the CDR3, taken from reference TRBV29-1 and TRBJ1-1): SAVISQKPSRDICQRGTSLTIQCQVDSQVTMMFWYRQQPGQSLTLIATANQGSEATYESGFVIDKFPISRPNLTFSTLTVSNMSPEDSSIYLCSVRGSAEAFFGQGTRLTVV.

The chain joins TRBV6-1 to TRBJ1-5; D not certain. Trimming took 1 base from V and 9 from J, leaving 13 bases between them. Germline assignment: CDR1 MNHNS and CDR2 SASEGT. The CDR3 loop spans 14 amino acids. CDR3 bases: TGTGCCAGCAGTGAAGTTGGGAGGCCTACGCCCCAGCATTTT. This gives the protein CASSEVGRPTPQHF.

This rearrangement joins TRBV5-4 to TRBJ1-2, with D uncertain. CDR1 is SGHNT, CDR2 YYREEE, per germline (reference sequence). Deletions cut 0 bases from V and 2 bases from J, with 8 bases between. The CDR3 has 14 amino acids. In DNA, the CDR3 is TGTGCCAGCAGCTTGGCGACCGACAACTATGGCTACACCTTC. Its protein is CASSLATDNYGYTF.

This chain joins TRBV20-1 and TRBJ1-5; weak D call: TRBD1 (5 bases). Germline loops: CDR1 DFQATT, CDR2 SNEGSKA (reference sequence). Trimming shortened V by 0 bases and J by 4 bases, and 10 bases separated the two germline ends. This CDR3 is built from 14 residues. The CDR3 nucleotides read TGCAGTGCTAGAGATTGGCAGGGTAATCAGCCCCAGCATTTT. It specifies CSARDWQGNQPQHF.

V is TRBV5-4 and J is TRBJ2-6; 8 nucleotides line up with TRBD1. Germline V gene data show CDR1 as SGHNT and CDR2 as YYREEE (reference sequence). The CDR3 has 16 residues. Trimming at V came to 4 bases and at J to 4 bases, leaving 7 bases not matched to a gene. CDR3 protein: CASSVDRVGGANVLTF. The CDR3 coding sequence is TGTGCCAGCAGCGTGGACAGGGTGGGAGGGGCCAACGTCCTGACTTTC.

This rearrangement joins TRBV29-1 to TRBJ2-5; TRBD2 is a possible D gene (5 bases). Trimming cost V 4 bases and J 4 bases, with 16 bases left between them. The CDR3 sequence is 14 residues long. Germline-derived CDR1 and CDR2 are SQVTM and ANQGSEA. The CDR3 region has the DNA TGCAGCGTTGGAGGGCGGCTCAAGGGAGAGACCCAGTACTTC. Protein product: CSVGGRLKGETQYF.